Given below is one T cell receptor (beta chain) in context. Germline CDR1 and CDR2: KGHSH and LQKENI. This CDR3 region has 13 residues. The germline V and J ends were trimmed by 4 bases and 1 base, with 7 bases remaining between them. The record originates from a study of blood T cell repertoires in COVID-19. As for the study in general: The analysed material was cDNA or gDNA that came from T cells, B-cell-depleted T cells, or PBMCs.

Method: immunoSEQ multiplex PCR; TCRdb's copy keeps in-frame clones and lacks some. Of about 100,000 clones listed, around 85% are singletons. This TCR came from a human donor in a cohort sampled during active COVID-19. The sample comprised peripheral blood. V and J are TRBV18 and TRBJ1-2; D unclear. In DNA form, the CDR3 reads TGTGCCAGCTCACTCAGTTTTAACTATGGCTACACCTTC. It codes for CASSLSFNYGYTF.